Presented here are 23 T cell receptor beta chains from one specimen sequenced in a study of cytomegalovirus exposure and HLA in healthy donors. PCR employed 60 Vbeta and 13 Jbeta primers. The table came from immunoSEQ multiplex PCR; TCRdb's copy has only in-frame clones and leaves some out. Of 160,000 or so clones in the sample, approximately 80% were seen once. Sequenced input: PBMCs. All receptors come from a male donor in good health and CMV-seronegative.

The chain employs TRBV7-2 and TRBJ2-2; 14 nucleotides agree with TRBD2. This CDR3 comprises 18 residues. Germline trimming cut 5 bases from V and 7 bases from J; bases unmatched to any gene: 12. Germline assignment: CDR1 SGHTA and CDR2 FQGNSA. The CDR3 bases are TGTGCCAGCAGCCCCAAGGGGACTAGCGGGAGTGGCGGCGGGGAGCTGTTTTTT. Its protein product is CASSPKGTSGSGGGELFF.

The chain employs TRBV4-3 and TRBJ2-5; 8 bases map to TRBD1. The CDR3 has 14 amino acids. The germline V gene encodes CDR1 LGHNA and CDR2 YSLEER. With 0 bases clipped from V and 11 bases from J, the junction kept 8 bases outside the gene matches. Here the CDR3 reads CASSQDQGAVEQYF. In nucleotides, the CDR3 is TGCGCCAGCAGCCAAGATCAGGGGGCGGTTGAGCAGTACTTC.

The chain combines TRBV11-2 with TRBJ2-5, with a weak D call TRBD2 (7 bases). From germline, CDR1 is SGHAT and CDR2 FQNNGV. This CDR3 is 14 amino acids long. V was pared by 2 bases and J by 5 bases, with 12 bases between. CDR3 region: CASSLSGGRETQYF. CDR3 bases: TGTGCCAGCAGCTTATCCGGGGGGCGTGAGACCCAGTACTTC.

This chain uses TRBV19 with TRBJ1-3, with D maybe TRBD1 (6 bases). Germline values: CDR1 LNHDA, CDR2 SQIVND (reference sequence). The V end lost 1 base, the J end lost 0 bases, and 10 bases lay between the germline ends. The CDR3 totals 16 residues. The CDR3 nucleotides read TGTGCCAGTAGTATAGGGACAGCTCACTCTGGAAACACCATATATTTT. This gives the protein CASSIGTAHSGNTIYF.

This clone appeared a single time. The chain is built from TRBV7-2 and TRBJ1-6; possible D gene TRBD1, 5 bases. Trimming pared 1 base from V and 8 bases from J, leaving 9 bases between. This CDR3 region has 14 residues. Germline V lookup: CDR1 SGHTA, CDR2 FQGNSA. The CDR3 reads CASSLEGQDSPLHF. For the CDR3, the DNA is TGTGCCAGCAGCTTAGAGGGGCAGGATTCACCCCTCCACTTT.

CDR3 protein: CSGSGGPYYEQYF. The CDR3 DNA sequence: TGCAGCGGGAGCGGGGGGCCCTACTACGAGCAGTACTTC. This chain connects TRBV29-1 to TRBJ2-7; 9 bases are a match to TRBD2. This CDR3 contains 13 residues. From germline, CDR1 is SQVTM and CDR2 ANQGSEA. Unmatched junction bases numbered 7, after V lost 7 bases and J lost 3 bases.

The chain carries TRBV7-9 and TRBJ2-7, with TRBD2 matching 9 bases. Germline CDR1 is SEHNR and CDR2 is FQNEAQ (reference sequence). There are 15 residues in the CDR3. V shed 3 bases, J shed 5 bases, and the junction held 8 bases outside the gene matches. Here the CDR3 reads CASSFGAGGPNEQYF. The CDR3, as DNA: TGTGCCAGCAGCTTCGGGGCGGGAGGGCCAAACGAGCAGTACTTC.

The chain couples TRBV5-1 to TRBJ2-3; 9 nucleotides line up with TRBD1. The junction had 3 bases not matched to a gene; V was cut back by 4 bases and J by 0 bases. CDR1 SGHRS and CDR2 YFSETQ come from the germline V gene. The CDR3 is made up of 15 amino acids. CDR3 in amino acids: CASSPGQGSTDTQYF. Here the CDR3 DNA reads TGCGCCAGCAGCCCGGGACAGGGAAGCACAGATACGCAGTATTTT. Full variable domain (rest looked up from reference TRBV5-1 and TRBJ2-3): KAGVTQTPRYLIKTRGQQVTLSCSPISGHRSVSWYQQTPGQGLQFLFEYFSETQRNKGNFPGRFSGRQFSNSRSEMNVSTLELGDSALYLCASSPGQGSTDTQYFGPGTRLTVL.

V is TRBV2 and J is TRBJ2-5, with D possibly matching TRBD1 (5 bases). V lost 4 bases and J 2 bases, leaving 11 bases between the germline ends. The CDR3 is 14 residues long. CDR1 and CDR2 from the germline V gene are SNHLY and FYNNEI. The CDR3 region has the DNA TGTGCCAGCAGTGTAAGGGGTCCTCAAGAGACCCAGTACTTC. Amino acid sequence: CASSVRGPQETQYF.

The CDR3 nucleotides read TGCGCCAGCAGCGGGGCGGGGTACACAGATACGCAGTATTTT. Its translation: CASSGAGYTDTQYF. The rearrangement joins TRBV5-1 to TRBJ2-3, with D maybe TRBD2 (6 bases). Trimming removed 4 bases at V and 2 bases at J, with 11 bases between. CDR1 is SGHRS, CDR2 YFSETQ, per germline. CDR3 length: 14 amino acids.

CDR3 in DNA: TGTGCCAGCAGCACCCGACTTCAGGGGGTATCGGCAGATACGCAGTATTTT. This gives the protein CASSTRLQGVSADTQYF. The rearrangement links TRBV11-1 to TRBJ2-3, with 7 bases aligning to TRBD1. Germline trimming cut 5 bases from V and 4 bases from J; bases unmatched to any gene: 15. Germline V gives CDR1 SGHAT, CDR2 FQDESV (reference sequence). The CDR3 loop spans 17 amino acids. The full variable domain, with the rest looked up from reference TRBV11-1 and TRBJ2-3, is EAEVAQSPRYKITEKSQAVAFWCDPISGHATLYWYRQILGQGPELLVQFQDESVVDDSQLPKDRFSAERLKGVDSTLKIQPAELGDSAMYLCASSTRLQGVSADTQYFGPGTRLTVL.

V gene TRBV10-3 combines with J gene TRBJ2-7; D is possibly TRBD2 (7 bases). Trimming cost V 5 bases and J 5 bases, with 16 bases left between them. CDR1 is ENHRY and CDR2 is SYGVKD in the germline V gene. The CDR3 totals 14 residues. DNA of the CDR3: TGTGCCATCAGTAGGGGGGGAAACGGCGACGAGCAGTACTTC. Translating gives CAISRGGNGDEQYF.

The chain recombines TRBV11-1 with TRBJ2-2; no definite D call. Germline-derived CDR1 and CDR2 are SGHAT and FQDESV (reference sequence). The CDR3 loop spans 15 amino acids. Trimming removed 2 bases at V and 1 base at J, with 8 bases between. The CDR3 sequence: CASSLPVWNTGELFF. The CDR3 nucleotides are TGTGCCAGCAGCTTACCCGTGTGGAACACCGGGGAGCTGTTTTTT.

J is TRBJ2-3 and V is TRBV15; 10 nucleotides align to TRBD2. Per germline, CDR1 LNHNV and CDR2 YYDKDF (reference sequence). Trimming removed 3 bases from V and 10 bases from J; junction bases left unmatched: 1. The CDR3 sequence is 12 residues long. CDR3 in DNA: TGTGCCACCAGCAGCGGGACTAGCGCGCAGTATTTT. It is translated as CATSSGTSAQYF.

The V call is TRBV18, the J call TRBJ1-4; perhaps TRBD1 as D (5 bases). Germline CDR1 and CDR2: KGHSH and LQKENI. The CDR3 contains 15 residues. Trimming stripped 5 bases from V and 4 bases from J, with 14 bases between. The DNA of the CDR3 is TGTGCCAGCTCAACACTACCGGGACTTAATGAAAAACTGTTTTTT. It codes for CASSTLPGLNEKLFF.

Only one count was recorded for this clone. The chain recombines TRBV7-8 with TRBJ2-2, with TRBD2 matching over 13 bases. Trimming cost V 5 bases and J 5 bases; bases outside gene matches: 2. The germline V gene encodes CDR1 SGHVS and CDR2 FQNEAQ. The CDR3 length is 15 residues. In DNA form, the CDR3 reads TGTGCCAGCAGCGAGGGACTAGCGGGAACCGGGGAGCTGTTTTTT. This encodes CASSEGLAGTGELFF.

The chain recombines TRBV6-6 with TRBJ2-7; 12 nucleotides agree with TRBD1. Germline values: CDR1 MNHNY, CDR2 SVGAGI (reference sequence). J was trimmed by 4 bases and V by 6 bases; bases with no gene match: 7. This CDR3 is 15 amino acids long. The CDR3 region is CASRTGTGGVYEQYF. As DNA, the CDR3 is TGTGCCAGCAGGACCGGGACAGGGGGCGTGTACGAGCAGTACTTC.

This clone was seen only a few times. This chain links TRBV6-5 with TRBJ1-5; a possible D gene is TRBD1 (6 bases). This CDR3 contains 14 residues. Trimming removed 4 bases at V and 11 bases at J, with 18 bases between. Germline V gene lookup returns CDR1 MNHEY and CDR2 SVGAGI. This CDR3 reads CASSFRQEAPAQHF. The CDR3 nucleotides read TGTGCCAGCAGTTTTCGACAGGAGGCCCCAGCCCAGCATTTT.

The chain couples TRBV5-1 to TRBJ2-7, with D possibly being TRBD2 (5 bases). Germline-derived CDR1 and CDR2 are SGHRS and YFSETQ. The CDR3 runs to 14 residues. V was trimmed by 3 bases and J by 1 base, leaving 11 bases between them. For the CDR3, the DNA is TGCGCCAGCAGCTCAGAGGGTATATCCTACGAGCAGTACTTC. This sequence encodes CASSSEGISYEQYF.

CDR3 DNA: TGTGCCAGCAGTTACCGAGGGGGGGGCTATGGCTACACCTTC. It codes for CASSYRGGGYGYTF. This chain connects TRBV6-6 to TRBJ1-2; a possible D gene is TRBD1 (6 bases). The CDR3 covers 14 residues. The germline V and J ends were trimmed by 2 bases and 4 bases, with 11 bases remaining between them. Germline V gene lookup returns CDR1 MNHNY and CDR2 SVGAGI (reference sequence).

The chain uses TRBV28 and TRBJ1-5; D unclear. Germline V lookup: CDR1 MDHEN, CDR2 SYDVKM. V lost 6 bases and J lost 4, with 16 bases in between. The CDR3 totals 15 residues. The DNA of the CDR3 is TGTGCCAGCAGGTTACCCCTGACGGGGAATCAGCCCCAGCATTTT. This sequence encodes CASRLPLTGNQPQHF.

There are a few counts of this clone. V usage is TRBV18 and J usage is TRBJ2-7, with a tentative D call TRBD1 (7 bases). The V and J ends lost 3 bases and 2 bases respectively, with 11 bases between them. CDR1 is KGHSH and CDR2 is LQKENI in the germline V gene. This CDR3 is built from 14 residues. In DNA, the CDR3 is TGTGCCAGCTCACCCGCGGGACAGACCTACGAGCAGTACTTC. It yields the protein CASSPAGQTYEQYF. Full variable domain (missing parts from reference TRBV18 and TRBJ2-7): NAGVMQNPRHLVRRRGQEARLRCSPMKGHSHVYWYRQLPEEGLKFMVYLQKENIIDESGMPKERFSAEFPKEGPSILRIQQVVRGDSAAYFCASSPAGQTYEQYFGPGTRLTVT.

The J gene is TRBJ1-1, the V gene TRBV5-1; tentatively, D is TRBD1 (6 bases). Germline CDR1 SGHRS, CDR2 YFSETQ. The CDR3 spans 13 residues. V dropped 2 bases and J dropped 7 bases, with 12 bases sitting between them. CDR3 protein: CASSFTGGGEAFF. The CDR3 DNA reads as TGCGCCAGCAGCTTCACGGGGGGCGGTGAAGCTTTCTTT.